This T cell receptor beta chain was identified in a study of blood T cell repertoires in COVID-19. Overall study: Samples taken during acute and convalescent COVID-19 were collected in the United States, Italy and Spain. PBMCs, B-cell-depleted T cells, or T cells were the source of the cDNA or gDNA that made up the material.

Sequencing used immunoSEQ multiplex PCR; TCRdb keeps in-frame clones, though not all of them. This sample has 150,000 to 200,000 clones, with around four fifths found just once. Participants came from fewer than 25 US areas, aged about 18 to 95 years. Self-reported history from a screening survey and questionnaire set each donor's cohort. Germline-derived CDR1 and CDR2 are SGHTA and FQGNSA. The V and J ends lost 0 bases and 8 bases, in that order; junction bases with no gene match: 8. CDR3 length: 15 amino acids. Sequencing was performed on PBMCs or T cells enriched from blood (not recorded which). The TCR originated in a man between 65 and 79 years old who had been exposed to COVID-19. The V call is TRBV7-2, the J call TRBJ1-2; 8 positions match TRBD1. This CDR3 reads CASSLARQGAGGYTF. The CDR3 bases are TGTGCCAGCAGCTTAGCGCGTCAGGGGGCGGGCGGCTACACCTTC.